This T cell receptor beta chain is drawn from a study of blood T cell repertoires in COVID-19. On the study more broadly: COVID-19 samples from acute and convalescent phases originated in the United States, Italy and Spain.

Trimming removed 0 bases from V and 4 bases from J; junction bases left unmatched: 1. The CDR3 length is 14 residues. CDR1 and CDR2 from the germline V gene are SGHRS and YFSETQ. Per the original data handling: Counts of nucleated cells, estimated from reference gene primer amplification, were obtained. Data came from immunoSEQ multiplex PCR; TCRdb stores just in-frame clones and leaves some out. Clone size and V and J calls were adopted from that table, with D and trimming inferred from the DNA. The table has approximately 96,000 clones, roughly 89% seen once. The source is a human donor with COVID-19, enrolled during active disease. The donor label of this sample is uncertain. The sequenced material came from peripheral blood. V usage is TRBV5-1 and J usage is TRBJ1-3; 7 nucleotides align to TRBD1. The DNA for the CDR3 is TGCGCCAGCAGCTTGGGGGACAGCGGAAACACCATATATTTT. Protein: CASSLGDSGNTIYF.